These 19 T cell receptor beta chains originate from one sample sequenced in a study of radiation and T cells in renal cell carcinoma. TCRdb keeps only in-frame clones here, not all; method: immunoSEQ multiplex PCR. The table shows approximately 61,000 clones, with just over 75% occurring only once. The sample's time point: blood 2 weeks post-SBRT. Treatment reported: 15 Gy SBRT to primary tumor, nephrectomy 4 weeks later. The sample in question was blood, obtained from a patient whose treatment included radiotherapy and nephrectomy. All receptors derive from a man aged 55 to 70 with renal cell carcinoma.

In its sample, this clone was seen many times. The chain combines TRBV2 with TRBJ2-4; D is uncertain. There are 11 residues in the CDR3. V was shortened by 6 bases and J by 4 bases, with 4 bases between the two germline ends. Germline V lookup: CDR1 SNHLY, CDR2 FYNNEI. CDR3 in amino acids: CASSPKNIQYF. The DNA for the CDR3 is TGTGCCAGCAGCCCTAAAAACATTCAGTACTTC. Full variable domain (rest looked up from reference TRBV2 and TRBJ2-4): EPEVTQTPSHQVTQMGQEVILRCVPISNHLYFYWYRQILGQKVEFLVSFYNNEISEKSEIFDDQFSVERPDGSNFTLKIRSTKLEDSAMYFCASSPKNIQYFGAGTRLSVL.

V usage is TRBV7-9 and J usage is TRBJ2-7; 10 bases line up with TRBD1. V lost 0 bases, J lost 7 bases, and 9 bases stayed unmatched. The CDR3 runs to 16 residues. Germline CDR1 SEHNR, CDR2 FQNEAQ (reference sequence). In DNA, the CDR3 is TGTGCCAGCAGCTTAGCGGTAGGGACAGGGGATCGGGAGCAGTACTTC. As protein: CASSLAVGTGDREQYF.

The chain recombines TRBV5-6 with TRBJ2-2; a possible D gene is TRBD2 (6 bases). The germline CDR1 and CDR2 sequences are SGHDT and YYEEEE. The CDR3 is 16 amino acids. Trimming pared 1 base from V and 3 bases from J, leaving 13 bases between. CDR3: CASSLSRDSYTGELFF. The CDR3 region has the DNA TGTGCCAGCAGCTTGTCCCGGGACTCTTACACCGGGGAGCTGTTTTTT.

A single count supports this clone. V is TRBV5-6 and J is TRBJ1-6, with D uncertain. Deletions cut 2 bases from V and 2 bases from J, with 8 bases between. CDR3 length: 15 residues. Germline loops: CDR1 SGHDT, CDR2 YYEEEE. CDR3 amino acids: CASSFGTAYNSPLHF. The CDR3 nucleotides read TGTGCCAGCAGCTTTGGAACAGCCTATAATTCACCCCTCCACTTT.

The chain employs TRBV6-1 and TRBJ1-1; D call uncertain. Trimming removed 3 bases at V and 10 bases at J, with 15 bases between. From germline, CDR1 is MNHNS and CDR2 SASEGT. This CDR3 is built from 13 residues. For the CDR3, the DNA is TGTGCCAGCAGTGAGTCCGGACTATGGGGAGCTTTCTTT. This gives the protein CASSESGLWGAFF.

The V and J genes are TRBV7-6 and TRBJ2-2; the D is unclear. V was clipped by 5 bases and J by 3 bases, with 4 bases between them. There are 12 residues in the CDR3. Germline CDR1 and CDR2: SGHVS and FNYEAQ. CDR3 residues: CASSPYTGELFF. As DNA, the CDR3 is TGTGCCAGCAGCCCGTACACCGGGGAGCTGTTTTTT.

This clone occurred a few times. The chain uses TRBV9 and TRBJ2-5; 8 positions agree with TRBD1. Germline-derived CDR1 and CDR2 are SGDLS and YYNGEE. This CDR3 is built from 14 residues. Trimming removed 4 bases from V and 1 base from J; junction bases left unmatched: 3. This CDR3 reads CASSLTGGQETQYF. The CDR3 DNA reads TGTGCCAGCAGCTTAACAGGGGGCCAAGAGACCCAGTACTTC.

The gene calls are TRBV2 and TRBJ2-7; no clear D. Per germline, CDR1 SNHLY and CDR2 FYNNEI. The CDR3 contains 14 residues. Trimming removed 6 bases at V and 5 bases at J, with 17 bases between. This chain's CDR3 is CASRASWLPHEQYV. The DNA for the CDR3 is TGTGCCAGCAGGGCCAGCTGGCTGCCGCACGAGCAGTACGTC.

The chain is built from TRBV11-2 and TRBJ1-6, with a possible D match to TRBD1 (6 bases). There are 15 residues in the CDR3. The V gene's germline CDR1 is SGHAT and CDR2 FQNNGV. Trimming removed 5 bases at V and 10 bases at J, with 18 bases between. CDR3 residues: CASSINGGRGSPLHF. The CDR3 DNA reads as TGTGCCAGCAGCATAAACGGGGGGCGAGGCTCACCCCTCCACTTT.

The chain links TRBV4-2 to TRBJ1-1; D is unresolved. The germline V gene encodes CDR1 LGHNA and CDR2 YNFKEQ. The CDR3 has 13 amino acids. V lost 2 bases to trimming and J lost 2 bases, with 6 bases between them. CDR3 coding DNA: TGTGCCAGCAGCCAATTCCGAAACACTGAAGCTTTCTTT. Translation: CASSQFRNTEAFF.

By its share, this clone is medium-sized. This chain joins TRBV30 and TRBJ1-1, with D uncertain. Trimming removed 6 bases from V and 8 bases from J, with 10 bases in between. The CDR3 extends over 10 amino acids. Germline V CDR1 and CDR2: GTSNPN, SVGIG (reference sequence). The CDR3 loop reads CACKVGEAFF. CDR3 bases: TGTGCCTGCAAGGTGGGAGAAGCTTTCTTT.

The gene calls are TRBV6-5 and TRBJ2-2; D may be TRBD2 (7 bases). The CDR3 sequence is 14 residues long. The ends were cut back, 8 bases at V and 5 bases at J, with 15 bases in the middle. Germline lookup yields CDR1 MNHEY and CDR2 SVGAGI. The CDR3 DNA sequence: TGTGCCAGCGGGAGGGACACGTTAACCGGGGAGCTGTTTTTT. It yields the protein CASGRDTLTGELFF.

V usage is TRBV29-1 and J usage is TRBJ1-2, with 10 bases identical to TRBD1. The CDR3 length is 13 residues. Germline lookup yields CDR1 SQVTM and CDR2 ANQGSEA. The ends lost 6 bases at V and 3 bases at J; junction bases unmatched: 4. DNA of the CDR3: TGCAGCGTGCGGACAGGGGGTGACTATGGCTACACCTTC. Translated: CSVRTGGDYGYTF.

The chain employs TRBV7-9 and TRBJ2-1, with D tentatively TRBD1 (6 bases). Trimming cost V 7 bases and J 5 bases, with 15 bases left between them. The CDR3 loop spans 14 amino acids. Per the germline V gene, CDR1 is SEHNR and CDR2 is FQNEAQ (reference sequence). The CDR3 DNA follows: TGTGCCAGCACCGCTCGACAGGAAAACAATGAGCAGTTCTTC. This codes for CASTARQENNEQFF.

The CDR3 sequence: CASTYLRGLNYGYTF. In DNA form, the CDR3 reads TGTGCCAGCACCTACCTGAGGGGGCTGAACTATGGCTACACCTTC. V and J are TRBV5-8 and TRBJ1-2; 7 bases align to TRBD1. Losses at the gene ends were 6 bases for V and 2 bases for J; bases not matched to a gene: 10. This CDR3 has 15 residues. Germline values: CDR1 SGHTS, CDR2 YDEGEE.

The genes are TRBV2 and TRBJ2-5, with D unclear. The CDR3 totals 11 residues. V gave up 8 bases and J gave up 3 bases, with 7 bases separating them. CDR1 and CDR2 (germline): SNHLY, FYNNEI. The DNA for the CDR3 is TGTGCCAGCGAGGTTAAAGAGACCCAGTACTTC. Translating gives CASEVKETQYF.

The V call is TRBV14, the J call TRBJ2-1; 8 bases are shared with TRBD2. CDR3 size: 14 residues. J lost 10 bases, V lost 3 bases, and 8 bases had no gene match. Per the germline V gene, CDR1 is SGHDN and CDR2 is FVKESK. CDR3 sequence reads: CASSHPGGLREQFF. For the CDR3, the DNA is TGTGCCAGCAGCCATCCGGGAGGGCTTCGAGAGCAGTTCTTC.

The chain combines TRBV5-5 with TRBJ2-1, with 9 bases fitting TRBD1. CDR1 and CDR2 from the germline V gene are SGHKS and YYEKEE (reference sequence). The CDR3 has 16 residues. V shed 2 bases and J 4 bases; nucleotides not matched to a gene: 7. The CDR3 loop is CASSLTTGGSYNEQFF. The CDR3 bases are TGTGCCAGCAGCTTAACGACAGGGGGAAGTTACAATGAGCAGTTCTTC.

V usage is TRBV5-5 and J usage is TRBJ1-5, with D possibly being TRBD1 (5 bases). The CDR3 extends over 15 amino acids. Trimming cost V 4 bases and J 1 base, with 12 bases left between them. Germline V gene lookup returns CDR1 SGHKS and CDR2 YYEKEE (reference sequence). Here the CDR3 reads CASSVGPWSNQPQHF. The CDR3 DNA follows: TGTGCCAGCAGCGTGGGACCTTGGAGCAATCAGCCCCAGCATTTT.